A single T cell receptor beta chain is shown here with its context. The data are from a study of blood T cell repertoires in COVID-19. About the study: Both acute and convalescent COVID-19 samples were obtained from the United States, Italy and Spain.

The germline CDR1 and CDR2 sequences are MDHEN and SYDVKM. V was cut by 3 bases and J by 2 bases, with 14 bases left in between. The length of the CDR3 is 16 residues. Here immunoSEQ multiplex PCR was the method, and the copy in TCRdb shows in-frame clones only, minus some. The sample lists under 150,000 clones, approximately 71% occurring once. This sequence was found in a woman between 65 and 79 years old with acute or convalescent COVID-19. The V gene is TRBV28, the J gene TRBJ1-5, with D possibly matching TRBD1 (5 bases). Sequencing was carried out using peripheral blood. The CDR3 reads CASSLGSGGGNQPQHF. The CDR3 coding sequence is TGTGCCAGCAGTTTGGGGTCCGGGGGGGGCAATCAGCCCCAGCATTTT.